This T cell receptor (beta chain) was found in a study of OX40 agonist ivuxolimab in advanced cancers. J was trimmed by 5 bases and V by 0 bases; bases with no gene match: 12. From germline, CDR1 is LNHDA and CDR2 SQIVND (reference sequence). This CDR3 contains 17 residues. Data came from immunoSEQ multiplex PCR; TCRdb stores just in-frame clones and leaves some out. The repertoire holds 55,000 to 75,000 clones, 75% to 90% seen once, with approximately 1.1% in the top ten. Blood was sampled at baseline, cycle 4 day 1, and cycle 7 day 1. Sequencing used CD4+ or CD8+ T cells sorted from blood, obtained in a trial of the OX40 agonist ivuxolimab. The TCR comes from an adult with an advanced solid tumor such as melanoma, head and neck, liver or kidney cancer. The rearrangement uses TRBV19 and TRBJ1-1; TRBD1 matches at 7 bases. Written as DNA, the CDR3 is TGTGCCAGTAGTATAGATCAGGGGGGGGAGTCGGGTACTGAAGCTTTCTTT. It codes for CASSIDQGGESGTEAFF.